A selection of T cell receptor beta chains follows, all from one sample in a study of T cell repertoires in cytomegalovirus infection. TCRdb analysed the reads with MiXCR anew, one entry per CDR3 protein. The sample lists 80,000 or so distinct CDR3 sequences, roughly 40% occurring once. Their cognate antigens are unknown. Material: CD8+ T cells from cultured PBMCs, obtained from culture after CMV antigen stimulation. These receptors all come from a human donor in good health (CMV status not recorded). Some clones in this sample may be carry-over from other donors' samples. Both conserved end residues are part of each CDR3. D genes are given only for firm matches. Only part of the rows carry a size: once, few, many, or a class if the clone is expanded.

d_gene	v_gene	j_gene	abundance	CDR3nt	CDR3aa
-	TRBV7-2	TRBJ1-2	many	TGTGCCAGCAGCCCTACAGGAGGGGCCGCTAGGGGCTACACCTTC	CASSPTGGAARGYTF
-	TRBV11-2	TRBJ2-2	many	TGTGCCAGCAGCTTGGGTCCTAACACCGGGGAGCTGTTTTTT	CASSLGPNTGELFF
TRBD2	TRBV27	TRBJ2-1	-	TGTGCCAGCAGTTTGGGCGGGGGGCTCGATGAGCAGTTCTTC	CASSLGGGLDEQFF
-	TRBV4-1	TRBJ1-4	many	TGCGCCAGCAGCCAGGGATATAATGAAAAACTGTTTTTT	CASSQGYNEKLFF
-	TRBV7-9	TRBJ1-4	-	TGTGCCAGCAGCTTAGGGCTTCTTGGAGCAACTAATGAAAAACTGTTTTTT	CASSLGLLGATNEKLFF
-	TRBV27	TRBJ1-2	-	TGTGCCAGCAGTTCACGAGACCCGACTAGGGGCTATGGCTACACCTTC	CASSSRDPTRGYGYTF
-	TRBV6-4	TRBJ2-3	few	TGTGCCAGCAGTGACGAAGGGGCCGGAGATACGCAGTATTTT	CASSDEGAGDTQYF
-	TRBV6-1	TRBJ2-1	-	TGTGCCAGCAGTGGGTTAGGGGGGAAATACTACAATGAGCAGTTCTTC	CASSGLGGKYYNEQFF
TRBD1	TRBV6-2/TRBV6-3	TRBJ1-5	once	TGTGCCAGCACCGGGACAGATAGCAATCAGCCCCAGCATTTT	CASTGTDSNQPQHF
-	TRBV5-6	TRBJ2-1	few	TGTGCCAGCAGCTTGGGGAGGTACACCTACAATGAGCAGTTCTTC	CASSLGRYTYNEQFF
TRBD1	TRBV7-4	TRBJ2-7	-	TGTGCCAGCAGCCGGCCGGGACAGGGGAGAACCTACGAGCAGTACTTC	CASSRPGQGRTYEQYF
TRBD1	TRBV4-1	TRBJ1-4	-	TGCGCCAGCAGCCAGCATTATGGGACAGGGGATGAAAAACTGTTTTTT	CASSQHYGTGDEKLFF
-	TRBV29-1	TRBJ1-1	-	TGCAGCGTTGAACCGAGGGGCACTGAAGCTTTCTTT	CSVEPRGTEAFF
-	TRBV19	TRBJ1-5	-	TGTGCCACCAAGGGGGAGGTTTTCAATCAGCCCCAGCATTTT	CATKGEVFNQPQHF
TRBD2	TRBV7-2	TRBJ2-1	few	TGTGCCAGCAGCGAGACTAGCGGGGGAAATGAGCAGTTCTTC	CASSETSGGNEQFF
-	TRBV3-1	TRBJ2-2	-	TGTGCCAGCAGCCAATCCGACAGCGCGAACACCGGGGAGCTGTTTTTT	CASSQSDSANTGELFF
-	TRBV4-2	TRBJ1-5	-	TGTGCCAGCAGCCAAGAGGCGGGGGGTGGCAATCAGCCCCAGCATTTT	CASSQEAGGGNQPQHF
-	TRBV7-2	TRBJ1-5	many	TGTGCCAGCAGCTTAGATTCAGGGGATCAGCCCCAGCATTTT	CASSLDSGDQPQHF
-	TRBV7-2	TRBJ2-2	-	TGTGCCAGCAGCTTATTGAGCCTTTGGCGTGCAGGGGCCAACACCGGGGAGCTGTTTTTT	CASSLLSLWRAGANTGELFF
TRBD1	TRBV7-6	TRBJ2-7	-	TGTGCCAGCAGTTTAGGGGACAGTACCTACTACGAGCAGTACTTC	CASSLGDSTYYEQYF
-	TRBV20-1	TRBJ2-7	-	TGCAGTGCTAGAGATCGTCCTGCCTCAGGGTATTCCTACGAGCAGTACTTC	CSARDRPASGYSYEQYF
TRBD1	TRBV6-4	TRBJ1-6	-	TGTGCCAGCAGTGAAAGTCAGGGGGGTAATTCACCCCTCCACTTT	CASSESQGGNSPLHF
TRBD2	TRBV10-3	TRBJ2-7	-	TGTGCCATCAGTGAGTTAGGAGCGGGGGGAACAATTTCCTACGAGCAGTACTTC	CAISELGAGGTISYEQYF
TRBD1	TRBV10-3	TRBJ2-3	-	TGTGCCATCAGTGAGGGACAGGGGGTCACAGATACGCAGTATTTT	CAISEGQGVTDTQYF
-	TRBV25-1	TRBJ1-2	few	TGTGCCAGCAGTGAAAATGGCTACACCTTC	CASSENGYTF
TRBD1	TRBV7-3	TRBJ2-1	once	TGTGCCAGCAGCTTCGTGACAGGGGGCCACAATGAGCAGTTCTTC	CASSFVTGGHNEQFF
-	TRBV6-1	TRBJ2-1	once	TGTGCCAGCAGTTACGGCACATACAATGAGCAGTTCTTC	CASSYGTYNEQFF
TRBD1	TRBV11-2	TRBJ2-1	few	TGTGCCAGCAGCCTAGGACAGGGTTCTCGCAATGAGCAGTTCTTC	CASSLGQGSRNEQFF
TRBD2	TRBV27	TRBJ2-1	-	TGTGCCAGCAGTTCGGGGGGGCTTAATGAGCAGTTCTTC	CASSSGGLNEQFF
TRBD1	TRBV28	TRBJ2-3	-	TGTGCCAGCAGCTTGGACAGGGGAGAAGGAGATACGCAGTATTTT	CASSLDRGEGDTQYF
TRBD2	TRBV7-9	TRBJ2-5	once	TGTGCCAGCAGCTCGGGACTAGCGGAGATCCAAGAGACCCAGTACTTC	CASSSGLAEIQETQYF
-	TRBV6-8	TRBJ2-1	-	TGTGCCAGCAGTTACGCCGGGACCTACAATGAGCAGTTCTTC	CASSYAGTYNEQFF
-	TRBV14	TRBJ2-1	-	TGTGCCAGCAGCCGAACCGCTTGGCTTTTTGATGAGCAGTTCTTC	CASSRTAWLFDEQFF